Described below is a single T cell receptor (beta chain) sequence and its context. The data were taken from a study of blood T cells in healthy people across ages. This CDR3 has 17 residues. V shed 5 bases and J shed 3 bases, with 21 bases lying between them. Using a J-beta primer mix together with a sample-barcoded 5' primer, a second PCR was run for about 6 to 11 cycles. TCRdb processed the 5' RACE reads anew with MiXCR; each CDR3 protein has one entry. The profile shows over 600,000 distinct CDR3 sequences, about 42% of them singletons. The clonotype comes from an older man in good health. Sequencing was performed on blood. The chain is built from TRBV12-3 or TRBV12-4 and TRBJ2-3; weak D call: TRBD2 (6 bases). CDR3 sequence (DNA): TGTGCCAGCAGTCCGTTGAAGACTACCGGAGGGACAGATACGCAGTATTTT. Amino acid sequence: CASSPLKTTGGTDTQYF.